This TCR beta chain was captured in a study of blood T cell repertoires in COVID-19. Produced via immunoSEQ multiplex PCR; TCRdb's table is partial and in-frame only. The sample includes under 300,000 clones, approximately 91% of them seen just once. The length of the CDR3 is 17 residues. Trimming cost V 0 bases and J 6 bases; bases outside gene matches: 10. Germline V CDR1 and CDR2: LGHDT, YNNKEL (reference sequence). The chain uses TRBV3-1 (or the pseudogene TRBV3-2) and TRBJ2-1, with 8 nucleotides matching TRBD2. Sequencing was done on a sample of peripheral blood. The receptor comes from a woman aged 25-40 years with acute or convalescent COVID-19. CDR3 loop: CASSQDRVAGLGNEQFF. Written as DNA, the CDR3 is TGTGCCAGCAGCCAAGATCGGGTAGCGGGGTTAGGCAATGAGCAGTTCTTC.